The clone carrying this T cell receptor (beta chain) appeared a single time. No antigen is known for it. This entry belongs to a study of cytomegalovirus exposure and HLA in healthy donors. Turning to the study itself: The approximately 110 validation repertoires, a later analysis reported, used the same platform as the 666 repertoires from the first cohort. General study points: It was reportedly the case that the classifier diagnosed cytomegalovirus status with high specificity and sensitivity.

Trimming took 0 bases from V and 5 from J, leaving 8 bases between them. The length of the CDR3 is 13 residues. The germline V gene has CDR1 SGHVS and CDR2 FQNEAQ. Assay used: immunoSEQ multiplex PCR; TCRdb lists only in-frame clones, some missing. The sample holds approximately 150,000 clones; about 89% are singletons and the top ten take approximately 2.9%. The roughly 120-subject validation cohort, separate from the approximately 660-subject first cohort, included the donors. This TCR was sampled from a woman aged 18-30 years in good health and CMV-seropositive. Source material: PBMCs. The V gene is TRBV7-8, the J gene TRBJ2-7; D gene ambiguous. The CDR3 DNA reads TGTGCCAGCAGCTTAGCGTCAGGAAACGAGCAGTACTTC. The encoded protein is CASSLASGNEQYF.